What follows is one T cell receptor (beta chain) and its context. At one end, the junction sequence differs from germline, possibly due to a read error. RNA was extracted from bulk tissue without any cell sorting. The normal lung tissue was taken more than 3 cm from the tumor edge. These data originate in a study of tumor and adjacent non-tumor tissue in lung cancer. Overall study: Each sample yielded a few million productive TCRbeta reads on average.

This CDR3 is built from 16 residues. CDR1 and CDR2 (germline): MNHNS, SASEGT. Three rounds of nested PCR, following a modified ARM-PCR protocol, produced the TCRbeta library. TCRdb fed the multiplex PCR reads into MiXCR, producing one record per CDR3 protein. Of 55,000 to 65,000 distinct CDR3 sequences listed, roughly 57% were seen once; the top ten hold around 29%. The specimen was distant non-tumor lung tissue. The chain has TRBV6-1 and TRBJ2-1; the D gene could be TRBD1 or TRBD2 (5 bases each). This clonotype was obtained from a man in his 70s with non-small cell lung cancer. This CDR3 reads CASSDMGERTYNEHFF. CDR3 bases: TGTGCCAGCAGTGATATGGGGGAGAGGACCTACAATGAGCACTTCTTC.